This is a list of T cell receptor beta chains from one sample in a study of breast tumors, draining lymph nodes, adjacent tissues. TCRdb fed the multiplex PCR reads into MiXCR, producing one record per CDR3 protein. The sample yields about 150,000 distinct CDR3 sequences, around 20% seen once. Sequencing was performed on axillary lymph node tissue. The receptors originated from a female donor with breast cancer. Some clones in this sample may be carry-over from other donors' samples. Each CDR3 is given with its conserved first and last residue. The order of the fields is V gene, J gene, D gene, clone size, CDR3 DNA, CDR3 protein. The D gene is left open where the match is weak. Where a row states a size, it is once, few, many or the class of an expanded clone; other rows omit it.

V gene: TRBV5-1; J gene: TRBJ2-5; D gene: TRBD1; clone size: many; CDR3 DNA: TGCGCCAGCAGCTTAAGGCAGGGGGAAGAGACCCAGTACTTC; CDR3 protein: CASSLRQGEETQYF
V gene: TRBV7-6; J gene: TRBJ2-1; D gene: TRBD2; clone size: many; CDR3 DNA: TGTGCCAGCAGCTCTCTAGCTGCGGGAGGGGTCTTGGAGCAGTTCTTC; CDR3 protein: CASSSLAAGGVLEQFF
V gene: TRBV7-8; J gene: TRBJ2-7; D gene: TRBD2; clone size: many; CDR3 DNA: TGTGCCAGCAGCTTAGGGGGACTAGCGGGGCCCGGGCAGTACTTC; CDR3 protein: CASSLGGLAGPGQYF
V gene: TRBV29-1; J gene: TRBJ2-5; D gene: TRBD1; clone size: many; CDR3 DNA: TGCAGCGTCGAGTGGACAGGGGGCCATGGGGAGACCCAGTACTTC; CDR3 protein: CSVEWTGGHGETQYF
V gene: TRBV11-2; J gene: TRBJ2-5; D gene: .; clone size: many; CDR3 DNA: TGTGCCAGCAGCTTAGCCGCGATACAAGAGACCCAGTACTTC; CDR3 protein: CASSLAAIQETQYF
V gene: TRBV10-3; J gene: TRBJ2-7; D gene: .; clone size: many; CDR3 DNA: TGTGCCATCAGTGATAGAAGGACAAACAGACTCTACGAGCAGTACTTC; CDR3 protein: CAISDRRTNRLYEQYF
V gene: TRBV6-2/TRBV6-3; J gene: TRBJ2-5; D gene: .; clone size: .; CDR3 DNA: TGTGCCAGCAGTTCCCTGGTCGGGCAAGAGACCCAGTACTTC; CDR3 protein: CASSSLVGQETQYF
V gene: TRBV20-1; J gene: TRBJ2-7; D gene: .; clone size: many; CDR3 DNA: TGCAGTGCTAGAGATACGGGACTTCCTTGGCGCGAGCAGTACTTC; CDR3 protein: CSARDTGLPWREQYF
V gene: TRBV19; J gene: TRBJ2-3; D gene: TRBD1; clone size: many; CDR3 DNA: TGTGCCAGTAGCCAAGGACAGGGCTATACGCAGTATTTT; CDR3 protein: CASSQGQGYTQYF
V gene: TRBV24-1; J gene: TRBJ2-5; D gene: .; clone size: many; CDR3 DNA: TGTGCCACCAGTATCCGAGGGGAGACCCAGTACTTC; CDR3 protein: CATSIRGETQYF
V gene: TRBV6-5; J gene: TRBJ1-5; D gene: TRBD1; clone size: .; CDR3 DNA: TGTGCCAGCAGTTACCGGGTGGACAGGGGTCAGCCCCAGCATTTT; CDR3 protein: CASSYRVDRGQPQHF
V gene: TRBV7-9; J gene: TRBJ2-3; D gene: .; clone size: .; CDR3 DNA: TGTGCCAGCAGTCTAACAGGGAAAGATACGCAGTATTTT; CDR3 protein: CASSLTGKDTQYF
V gene: TRBV28; J gene: TRBJ1-5; D gene: TRBD1; clone size: few; CDR3 DNA: TGTGCCAGCAGTTTGCCCCCGGACAGGGGGAAAGGCAATCAGCCCCAGCATTTT; CDR3 protein: CASSLPPDRGKGNQPQHF
V gene: TRBV6-6; J gene: TRBJ2-2; D gene: .; clone size: few; CDR3 DNA: TGTGCCAGCAGCCACCGGGCGGCCGCGAACACCGGGGAGCTGTTTTTT; CDR3 protein: CASSHRAAANTGELFF
V gene: TRBV5-1; J gene: TRBJ2-7; D gene: .; clone size: many; CDR3 DNA: TGCGCCAGCAGCTTGGGACGCAGCTCCTACGAGCAGTACTTC; CDR3 protein: CASSLGRSSYEQYF
V gene: TRBV5-1; J gene: TRBJ2-2; D gene: TRBD1; clone size: many; CDR3 DNA: TGCGCCAGCAGCTTGGCTCTATCGGGACAGGTGGCCGGGGAGCTGTTTTTT; CDR3 protein: CASSLALSGQVAGELFF
V gene: TRBV12-3/TRBV12-4; J gene: TRBJ1-3; D gene: .; clone size: .; CDR3 DNA: TGTGCCAGCAGTTTCAGGGGTATTGGCTCTGGAAACACCATATATTTT; CDR3 protein: CASSFRGIGSGNTIYF
V gene: TRBV5-1; J gene: TRBJ2-7; D gene: .; clone size: many; CDR3 DNA: TGCGCCAGCAGCTATTCCGCCGGCTACGAGCAGTACTTC; CDR3 protein: CASSYSAGYEQYF
V gene: TRBV10-1; J gene: TRBJ2-1; D gene: .; clone size: many; CDR3 DNA: TGCGCCAGCAGTGAGTCGAAGGCTGGGAAAGGGGGTTACAATGAGCAGTTCTTC; CDR3 protein: CASSESKAGKGGYNEQFF
V gene: TRBV19; J gene: TRBJ1-2; D gene: TRBD1; clone size: many; CDR3 DNA: TGTGCCAGTAGGGGACAGGGAGCCTATGGCTACACCTTC; CDR3 protein: CASRGQGAYGYTF
V gene: TRBV9; J gene: TRBJ2-5; D gene: .; clone size: many; CDR3 DNA: TGTGCCAGCAGCGTAGGCGGGGCTGGTCAAGAGACCCAGTACTTC; CDR3 protein: CASSVGGAGQETQYF
V gene: TRBV6-6; J gene: TRBJ2-7; D gene: TRBD2; clone size: many; CDR3 DNA: TGTGCCAGCAGTTATGCTAGCGGACCCTACGAGCAGTACTTC; CDR3 protein: CASSYASGPYEQYF
V gene: TRBV5-6; J gene: TRBJ2-7; D gene: TRBD2; clone size: many; CDR3 DNA: TGTGCCAGCAGACTAGCGGGAGTCTACGAGCAGTACTTC; CDR3 protein: CASRLAGVYEQYF